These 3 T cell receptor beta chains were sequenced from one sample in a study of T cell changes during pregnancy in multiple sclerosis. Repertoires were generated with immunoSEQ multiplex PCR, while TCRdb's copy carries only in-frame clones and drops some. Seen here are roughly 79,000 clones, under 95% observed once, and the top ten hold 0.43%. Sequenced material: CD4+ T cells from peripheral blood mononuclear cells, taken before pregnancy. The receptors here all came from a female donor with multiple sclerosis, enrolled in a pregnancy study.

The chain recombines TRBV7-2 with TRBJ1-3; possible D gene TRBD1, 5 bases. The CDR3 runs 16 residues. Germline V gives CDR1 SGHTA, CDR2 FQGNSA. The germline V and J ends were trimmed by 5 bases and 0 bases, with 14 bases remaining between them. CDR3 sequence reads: CASSARAGGSGNTIYF. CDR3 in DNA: TGTGCCAGCAGCGCGAGGGCCGGGGGCTCTGGAAACACCATATATTTT.

The CDR3: CASSLLLRRANYGYTF. Here the CDR3 DNA reads TGTGCCAGCAGCTTATTATTGAGGCGAGCTAACTATGGCTACACCTTC. The rearrangement joins TRBV7-8 to TRBJ1-2; unclear D gene. This CDR3 contains 16 residues. The V and J ends lost 2 bases and 0 bases respectively, with 13 bases between them. The germline V gene has CDR1 SGHVS and CDR2 FQNEAQ.

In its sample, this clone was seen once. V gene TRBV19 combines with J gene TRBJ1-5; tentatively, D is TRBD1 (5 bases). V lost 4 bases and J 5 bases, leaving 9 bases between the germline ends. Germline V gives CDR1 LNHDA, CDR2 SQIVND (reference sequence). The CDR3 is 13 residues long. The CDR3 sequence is CASSTWGDQPQHF. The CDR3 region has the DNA TGTGCCAGTAGTACGTGGGGGGATCAGCCCCAGCATTTT. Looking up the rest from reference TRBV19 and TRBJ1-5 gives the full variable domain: DGGITQSPKYLFRKEGQNVTLSCEQNLNHDAMYWYRQDPGQGLRLIYYSQIVNDFQKGDIAEGYSVSREKKESFPLTVTSAQKNPTAFYLCASSTWGDQPQHFGDGTRLSIL.